This T cell receptor beta chain originates from a study of human T cells and chemical hapten exposure. The overall study: Researchers reported sensitizing an approximately 2 cm by approximately 2 cm upper inner arm skin site with 2% DPC. Study-level findings and limits: DPC sensitization did not alter TCRs above 1 in 1000 frequency.

Authors' analysis steps: Sample TCR counts, which ranged from 23,224 to 690,600, had a median of approximately 96,000. TCRdb used MiXCR to reprocess the RACE reads, holding one entry per CDR3 protein. The V and J calls were determined by TCRdb, not by the authors. The sample has a few hundred thousand distinct CDR3 sequences; over 7.5% are singletons. This clonotype was found a few times. Its antigen remains unknown. Indicated time point: pre-sensitization, week 0. Sample treatment: therapeutic diphenylcyclopropenone sensitization with weekly scalp DPC. Donation of samples came from alopecia patients who were 18 to 70 years old and suitable for DPC. V lost 1 base, J lost 1 base, and 8 bases stayed unmatched. This CDR3 is built from 17 residues. Germline CDR1 and CDR2: LGHDT and YNNKEL (reference sequence).

This receptor was identified in a man aged 18 to 30 with alopecia areata. Some clones in this sample may be carry-over from other donors' samples. The material sequenced was whole blood, taken in connection with sensitization to the hapten diphenylcyclopropenone (DPC). The genes are TRBV3-1 and TRBJ1-2, with TRBD1 matching over 8 bases. The CDR3 region is CASSQGAGGPLNYGYTF. As DNA, the CDR3 is TGTGCCAGCAGCCAAGGGGCAGGGGGCCCGCTTAACTATGGCTACACCTTC. Looking up the rest from reference TRBV3-1 and TRBJ1-2 gives the full variable domain: DTAVSQTPKYLVTQMGNDKSIKCEQNLGHDTMYWYKQDSKKFLKIMFSYNNKELIINETVPNRFSPKSPDKAHLNLHINSLELGDSAVYFCASSQGAGGPLNYGYTFGSGTRLTVV.